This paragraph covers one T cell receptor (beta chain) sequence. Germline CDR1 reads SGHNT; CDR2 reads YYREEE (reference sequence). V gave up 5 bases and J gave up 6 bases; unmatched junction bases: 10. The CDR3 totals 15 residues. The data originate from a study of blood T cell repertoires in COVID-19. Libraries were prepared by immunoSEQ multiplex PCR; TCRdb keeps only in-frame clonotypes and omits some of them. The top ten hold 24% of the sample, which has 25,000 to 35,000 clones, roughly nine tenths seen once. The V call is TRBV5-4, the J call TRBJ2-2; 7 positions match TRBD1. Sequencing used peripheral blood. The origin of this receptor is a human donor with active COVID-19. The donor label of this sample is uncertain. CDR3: CASRRQGTMAGELFF. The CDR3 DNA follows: TGTGCCAGCAGGCGACAGGGTACGATGGCCGGGGAGCTGTTTTTT.